The rows below give T cell receptor beta chains drawn from one sample of a study of beta chain features in type 1 diabetes. Generated by immunoSEQ multiplex PCR, the TCRdb table keeps only in-frame clones and is missing some. The table shows roughly 500,000 clones, with approximately 30% occurring only once. The sequenced sample consisted of naive CD4+ T cells from blood. These receptors were taken from a man in his late teens or twenties in good health. Each CDR3 is given with its conserved first and last residue. Fields, in order: D gene, V gene, J gene, clone size, CDR3 DNA, CDR3 protein. The D gene is left open where the match is weak. For some rows the clone size is stated as once, few or many, or as a class when expanded; others skip it.

>.|TRBV7-2|TRBJ1-1|few
TGTGCCAGCAGCCCGGGACGGTGGAACACTGAAGCTTTCTTT
CASSPGRWNTEAFF
>TRBD1|TRBV2|TRBJ2-1|.
TGTGCCTCCTACCGGGACAGGGGGCGTCATGAGCAGTTCTTC
CASYRDRGRHEQFF
>TRBD2|TRBV28|TRBJ2-7|.
TGTGCCAGCAGGAGTGGCGGGAGAGCGGCGTTTGAGCAGTACTTC
CASRSGGRAAFEQYF
>.|TRBV30|TRBJ2-1|.
TGTGCCTGGAGTGTAAGGGGGGGTGAGCAGTTCTTC
CAWSVRGGEQFF
>.|TRBV9|TRBJ1-2|few
TGTGCCAGCAGCGTAGTCAACTCTGGCTACACCTTC
CASSVVNSGYTF
>.|TRBV30|TRBJ2-3|few
TGTGCCTGGAGGGACTGGCTGGGAGGCGGCACAGATACGCAGTATTTT
CAWRDWLGGGTDTQYF
>TRBD1|TRBV29-1|TRBJ2-2|few
TGCAGCGCCTCTAGACAGGGGATCGTGGACACCGGGGAGCTGTTTTTT
CSASRQGIVDTGELFF
>TRBD1|TRBV7-9|TRBJ1-2|few
TGTGCCAGCACCGCCCCGGCGGGACAGGGATCCTATGGCTACACCTTC
CASTAPAGQGSYGYTF
>.|TRBV18|TRBJ2-5|.
TGTGCCAGCTCACCCTCACAGCAAGAGACCCAGTACTTC
CASSPSQQETQYF
>.|TRBV27|TRBJ2-3|.
TGTGCCAGCACCCGGTCCGCTGCGGATACGCAGTATTTT
CASTRSAADTQYF
>TRBD2|TRBV9|TRBJ2-3|few
TGTGCCAGCAGCGTAGGACTGAGGACTAGCGGGGTCCGGGATACGCAGTATTTT
CASSVGLRTSGVRDTQYF
>.|TRBV9|TRBJ2-7|few
TGTGCCAGCAGCCCCTCCCCGGATCGGCCCTACGAGCAGTACTTC
CASSPSPDRPYEQYF
>.|TRBV7-9|TRBJ2-1|few
TGTGCCAGCAGTCAACTGGGGCTAGCGCTATACAATGAGCAGTTCTTC
CASSQLGLALYNEQFF
>TRBD2|TRBV4-1|TRBJ2-1|.
TGCGCCAGCAGCCAGGGACTAGCGGTGAACTCCTACAATGAGCAGTTCTTC
CASSQGLAVNSYNEQFF
>.|TRBV5-1|TRBJ2-3|few
TGCGCCAGCAGCCAAGACGGGAGCGGTTCAGATACGCAGTATTTT
CASSQDGSGSDTQYF
>.|TRBV7-2|TRBJ2-7|few
TGTGCCAGCAGCTTCAGTGACGTACGATCCTCGCAGTACTTC
CASSFSDVRSSQYF
>.|TRBV9|TRBJ2-1|.
TGTGCCAGCAGCGTAGCTTCGGGGTCCAATGAGCAGTTCTTC
CASSVASGSNEQFF